This paragraph covers one TCR beta chain sequence. The data are from a study of blood T cell repertoires in COVID-19. Study background: Whether acute or convalescent, the COVID-19 samples came from the United States, Italy and Spain.

The CDR3 has 15 residues. Trimming took 2 bases from V and 0 from J, leaving 9 bases between them. Per germline, CDR1 MGHRA and CDR2 YSYEKL. Participants were aged about 18 to 89 years from about 25 US areas. TCRdb keeps only in-frame clones here, not all; method: immunoSEQ multiplex PCR. The profile shows about 190,000 clones, about 77% of them singletons. This receptor was identified in a woman aged 50 to 65 with acute COVID-19. Sequencing used PBMCs or T cells enriched from blood (not recorded which). The V call is TRBV4-1, the J call TRBJ2-3, with a weak D call TRBD2 (5 bases). The CDR3 protein is CASSQREGSTDTQYF. For the CDR3, the DNA is TGCGCCAGCAGCCAACGGGAAGGCAGCACAGATACGCAGTATTTT.